Shown below are 32 T cell receptor beta chains from a single sample sequenced in a study of T-cell memory formation after mild COVID-19. TCRdb re-derived calls from the 5' RACE reads in MiXCR, one entry per CDR3 protein. There are a few hundred thousand distinct CDR3 sequences in the sample; around 27% occur only once, and over 10% lies in the top ten. Sequencing input: PBMCs or a T cell subset sorted from them (not recorded which). The receptor source for this set is an adult woman who had mild COVID-19 (a few samples of this study predate the infection). Cell type and time point are not known.

This clonotype showed up just once. The genes are TRBV7-6 and TRBJ2-7; the D gene is possibly TRBD1 (6 bases). CDR1 and CDR2 from the germline V gene are SGHVS and FNYEAQ. V lost 4 bases to trimming and J lost 0 bases, with 13 bases between them. The CDR3 runs to 15 residues. Here the CDR3 reads CASSYRTAYSYEQYF. CDR3 DNA sequence: TGTGCCAGCAGCTACCGGACAGCTTACTCCTACGAGCAGTACTTC.

This clonotype was recorded only once. The chain recombines TRBV19 with TRBJ1-1; no reliable D call. CDR1 is LNHDA, CDR2 SQIVND, per germline (reference sequence). Trimming shortened V by 3 bases and J by 0 bases, and 14 bases separated the two germline ends. The CDR3 length is 16 residues. CDR3 sequence reads: CASSIATGRLNTEAFF. The CDR3 nucleotides read TGTGCCAGTAGTATTGCGACCGGCAGGCTGAACACTGAAGCTTTCTTT.

The rearrangement links TRBV4-1 to TRBJ1-1; D remains unclear. The CDR3 length is 16 residues. The V end lost 6 bases, the J end lost 0 bases, and 17 bases lay between the germline ends. Germline CDR1 MGHRA, CDR2 YSYEKL. CDR3 in DNA: TGCGCCAGCAGAGTCACCCTTGAGGGTTTGAACACTGAAGCTTTCTTT. Translating gives CASRVTLEGLNTEAFF.

The V call is TRBV20-1, the J call TRBJ2-4, with D perhaps matching TRBD1 (6 bases). This CDR3 is 15 amino acids long. V dropped 6 bases and J dropped 3 bases, with 18 bases sitting between them. Germline CDR1 DFQATT, CDR2 SNEGSKA (reference sequence). The CDR3 bases are TGCAGTGCCACAGGACAGTCGGGGTACAAAAACATTCAGTACTTC. It translates to CSATGQSGYKNIQYF.

V usage is TRBV14 and J usage is TRBJ2-7; D not resolved. Germline CDR1 and CDR2: SGHDN and FVKESK. The V gene lost 2 bases and the J gene lost 6 bases, with 11 bases spanning the gap. The length of the CDR3 is 13 residues. CDR3 region: CASSQYIGGEQYF. The CDR3 bases are TGTGCCAGCAGCCAATACATCGGCGGCGAGCAGTACTTC.

This chain uses TRBV24-1 with TRBJ2-1; perhaps D is TRBD1 or TRBD2 (5 bases each). CDR1 and CDR2 (germline): KGHDR, SFDVKD. The CDR3 totals 16 residues. The germline V and J ends were trimmed by 3 bases and 8 bases, with 19 bases remaining between them. The CDR3 is CATSDTPGTTFDEQFF. In DNA form, the CDR3 reads TGTGCCACCAGTGATACCCCCGGGACGACTTTCGATGAGCAGTTCTTC.

This clonotype turned up a few times. The chain recombines TRBV5-5 with TRBJ2-3; weak D call: TRBD2 (5 bases). Germline CDR1 SGHKS, CDR2 YYEKEE (reference sequence). Trimming removed 2 bases at V and 6 bases at J, with 16 bases between. The CDR3 spans 15 residues. The CDR3 loop reads CASSFGGWSGDTQYF. CDR3 nucleotides: TGTGCCAGCAGCTTTGGAGGATGGTCGGGGGATACGCAGTATTTT.

V gene TRBV5-6 combines with J gene TRBJ1-2; unclear D gene. Germline assignment: CDR1 SGHDT and CDR2 YYEEEE. The V end lost 4 bases, the J end lost 4 bases, and 8 bases lay between the germline ends. The length of the CDR3 is 12 residues. The DNA for the CDR3 is TGTGCCAGCAGCCGCCCCGGCTATGGCTACACCTTC. As protein: CASSRPGYGYTF.

The chain joins TRBV29-1 to TRBJ2-3, with D perhaps matching TRBD1 or TRBD2 (5 bases each). The germline V gene has CDR1 SQVTM and CDR2 ANQGSEA. Trimming took 5 bases from V and 2 from J, leaving 14 bases between them. The CDR3 runs 14 residues. The chain's CDR3 is CSVNSGSFTDTQYF. CDR3 nucleotide sequence: TGCAGCGTTAATTCAGGGAGCTTCACAGATACGCAGTATTTT.

This clonotype was observed a handful of times. The J gene is TRBJ2-2, the V gene TRBV5-6; possibly TRBD1 or TRBD2 for D (5 bases each). The CDR3 covers 15 residues. Trimming left V 1 base short and J 7 bases short, with 14 bases between. The germline gives CDR1 SGHDT, CDR2 YYEEEE. The CDR3 loop reads CASSLRQGVGGELFF. In DNA form, the CDR3 reads TGTGCCAGCAGCTTGAGGCAGGGAGTCGGCGGGGAGCTGTTTTTT. The full variable domain, in which reference TRBV5-6 and TRBJ2-2 provide the parts outside the CDR3, is DAGVTQSPTHLIKTRGQQVTLRCSPKSGHDTVSWYQQALGQGPQFIFQYYEEEERQRGNFPDRFSGHQFPNYSSELNVNALLLGDSALYLCASSLRQGVGGELFFGEGSRLTVL.

This clonotype was observed a handful of times. The chain joins TRBV12-3 or TRBV12-4 to TRBJ2-7, with unresolved D. V lost 5 bases and J lost 0, with 17 bases in between. The CDR3 extends over 16 amino acids. The CDR3, as DNA: TGTGCCAGCAGTCCCGACCGATACCCGAGCTCCTACGAGCAGTACTTC. It codes for CASSPDRYPSSYEQYF.

The genes are TRBV4-1 and TRBJ2-3, with a tentative D call TRBD2 (5 bases). V lost 4 bases and J 5 bases, leaving 10 bases between the germline ends. The CDR3 contains 13 residues. CDR1 and CDR2 (germline): MGHRA, YSYEKL. This CDR3 is CASSRISGDTQYF. The DNA for the CDR3 is TGCGCCAGCAGCCGCATCAGCGGAGATACGCAGTATTTT.

There are a few counts of this clonotype. V gene TRBV3-1 combines with J gene TRBJ2-5; 11 bases are shared with TRBD2. The length of the CDR3 is 14 residues. The ends lost 4 bases at V and 5 bases at J; junction bases unmatched: 3. Germline CDR1 reads LGHDT; CDR2 reads YNNKEL (reference sequence). The CDR3 loop reads CASSLVAGGETQYF. DNA for the CDR3: TGTGCCAGCAGCCTCGTAGCGGGAGGGGAGACCCAGTACTTC.

This clonotype showed up just once. The chain combines TRBV3-1 with TRBJ2-3; 10 nucleotides align to TRBD2. V shed 3 bases, J shed 7 bases, and the junction held 4 bases outside the gene matches. The germline V gene encodes CDR1 LGHDT and CDR2 YNNKEL (reference sequence). The CDR3 totals 14 residues. The CDR3 DNA is TGTGCCAGCAGCCAGAGCGGGGGGGGTAATACGCAGTATTTT. This encodes CASSQSGGGNTQYF.

This clonotype was picked up many times. The chain links TRBV28 to TRBJ1-6, with D hard to call. There are 12 residues in the CDR3. Per the germline V gene, CDR1 is MDHEN and CDR2 is SYDVKM. Trimming cost V 7 bases and J 12 bases, with 13 bases left between them. The chain's CDR3 is CASTEGIRPLHF. The DNA for the CDR3 is TGTGCCAGCACCGAAGGGATACGACCCCTCCACTTT.

The sample holds many counts of this clonotype. V gene TRBV7-9 combines with J gene TRBJ1-2; D is ambiguous. Germline CDR1 and CDR2: SEHNR and FQNEAQ (reference sequence). The V and J ends lost 4 bases and 3 bases respectively, with 6 bases between them. CDR3 length: 12 residues. CDR3: CASSSSDYGYTF. CDR3 nucleotide sequence: TGTGCCAGCAGCTCGTCGGACTATGGCTACACCTTC.

The rearrangement links TRBV6-5 to TRBJ2-1; D uncertain. Deletions cut 5 bases from V and 0 bases from J, with 11 bases between. CDR1 is MNHEY and CDR2 is SVGAGI in the germline V gene. This CDR3 is 15 amino acids long. CDR3 sequence (DNA): TGTGCCAGCAGTCCCGACGTGAGCTCCTACAATGAGCAGTTCTTC. Amino acid sequence: CASSPDVSSYNEQFF.

CDR3 DNA sequence: TGTGCCAGCAGCCCACTAGGACTTACCTACGAGCAGTACTTC. This codes for CASSPLGLTYEQYF. V usage is TRBV11-2 and J usage is TRBJ2-7, with D possibly matching TRBD2 (5 bases). V shed 5 bases and J shed 2 bases, with 13 bases lying between them. Germline CDR1 reads SGHAT; CDR2 reads FQNNGV. The CDR3 totals 14 residues. The whole variable domain, filled in from reference TRBV11-2 and TRBJ2-7, reads EAGVAQSPRYKIIEKRQSVAFWCNPISGHATLYWYQQILGQGPKLLIQFQNNGVVDDSQLPKDRFSAERLKGVDSTLKIQPAKLEDSAVYLCASSPLGLTYEQYFGPGTRLTVT.

This clonotype was counted only a few times. The chain couples TRBV9 to TRBJ2-7; no clear D gene. V shed 0 bases and J shed 7 bases, with 11 bases lying between them. The CDR3 has 13 residues. Germline V gene sequence: CDR1 SGDLS, CDR2 YYNGEE. CDR3 loop: CASSVAWAQEQYF. CDR3 nucleotides: TGTGCCAGCAGCGTAGCGTGGGCGCAGGAGCAGTACTTC. Looking up the rest from reference TRBV9 and TRBJ2-7 gives the full variable domain: DSGVTQTPKHLITATGQRVTLRCSPRSGDLSVYWYQQSLDQGLQFLIQYYNGEERAKGNILERFSAQQFPDLHSELNLSSLELGDSALYFCASSVAWAQEQYFGPGTRLTVT.

The V call is TRBV20-1, the J call TRBJ1-3; D is ambiguous. Per germline, CDR1 DFQATT and CDR2 SNEGSKA (reference sequence). Trimming pared 6 bases from V and 0 bases from J, leaving 9 bases between. The CDR3 runs to 13 residues. The CDR3: CSAGQSSGNTIYF. The DNA of the CDR3 is TGCAGTGCCGGTCAGAGCTCTGGAAACACCATATATTTT.

This clonotype came up a few times. The V call is TRBV6-5, the J call TRBJ1-1; TRBD1 might be the D (6 bases). V was trimmed by 0 bases and J by 11 bases, leaving 10 bases between them. Germline V gives CDR1 MNHEY, CDR2 SVGAGI. CDR3 size: 12 residues. CDR3 amino acids: CASSYSTGHAFF. The CDR3 nucleotides read TGTGCCAGCAGTTACTCGACAGGCCACGCTTTCTTT.

The V call is TRBV7-2, the J call TRBJ2-5, with 14 nucleotides matching TRBD2. This CDR3 contains 14 residues. Germline-derived CDR1 and CDR2 are SGHTA and FQGNSA. Losses at the gene ends were 4 bases for V and 12 bases for J; bases not matched to a gene: 7. Here the CDR3 reads CASSSGLAGERKYF. The CDR3 DNA reads TGTGCCAGCAGCTCGGGACTAGCGGGAGAGCGAAAGTACTTC.

The V and J genes are TRBV4-1 and TRBJ1-4; D may be TRBD1 (5 bases). Per germline, CDR1 MGHRA and CDR2 YSYEKL. The CDR3 is made up of 15 amino acids. The V end was cut by 5 bases, the J end by 12 bases, with 22 bases between. The CDR3 sequence is CASSGPSLPRGELFF. The CDR3 bases are TGCGCCAGCAGCGGCCCAAGCCTCCCGAGGGGTGAACTGTTTTTT.

The chain uses TRBV7-3 and TRBJ2-3; tentative D call: TRBD1 (6 bases). There are 17 residues in the CDR3. V was shortened by 5 bases and J by 0 bases, with 18 bases between the two germline ends. Germline V gene sequence: CDR1 SGHTA, CDR2 FQGTGA. CDR3 DNA sequence: TGTGCCAGCAGCAAAGGACAGATAAACCCTAGCACAGATACGCAGTATTTT. Protein: CASSKGQINPSTDTQYF.

This clonotype was observed a handful of times. The chain is built from TRBV13 and TRBJ2-7; D perhaps matches TRBD2 (6 bases). V shed 5 bases and J shed 6 bases, with 20 bases lying between them. The V gene's germline CDR1 is PRHDT and CDR2 FYEKMQ (reference sequence). The CDR3 consists of 15 residues. CDR3 residues: CASSPPAGPLFEQYF. The CDR3 nucleotides read TGTGCCAGCAGCCCCCCCGCGGGACCCCTCTTCGAGCAGTACTTC. The whole variable domain, filled in from reference TRBV13 and TRBJ2-7, reads AAGVIQSPRHLIKEKRETATLKCYPIPRHDTVYWYQQGPGQDPQFLISFYEKMQSDKGSIPDRFSAQQFSDYHSELNMSSLELGDSALYFCASSPPAGPLFEQYFGPGTRLTVT.

The chain employs TRBV20-1 and TRBJ1-1; 7 bases align to TRBD1. Germline V gives CDR1 DFQATT, CDR2 SNEGSKA (reference sequence). V was pared by 1 base and J by 3 bases, with 5 bases of the junction left unmatched. CDR3 length equals 14 residues. The CDR3 DNA reads TGCAGTGCTAGAGGGATGACAGGGCACACTGAAGCTTTCTTT. It encodes CSARGMTGHTEAFF.

Only a few counts were recorded for this clonotype. The chain has TRBV5-1 and TRBJ2-7; the match to TRBD2 covers 9 bases. With V trimmed by 2 bases and J by 6 bases, 6 bases remained unmatched. The V gene's germline CDR1 is SGHRS and CDR2 YFSETQ. This CDR3 comprises 14 residues. The CDR3 region is CASSLASGNGEQYF. CDR3 sequence (DNA): TGCGCCAGCAGCTTAGCTAGCGGGAACGGCGAGCAGTACTTC.

The chain employs TRBV12-3 or TRBV12-4 and TRBJ2-7; possibly TRBD1 for D (5 bases). The CDR3 totals 12 residues. Between the trimmed V and J ends, which lost 9 bases and 1 base, there was a span of 10 bases. The CDR3 spells CASQGVSYEQYF. The DNA of the CDR3 is TGTGCCAGTCAGGGTGTGTCCTACGAGCAGTACTTC.

The V gene is TRBV5-6, the J gene TRBJ1-2; D unresolved. The V and J ends lost 4 bases and 8 bases respectively, with 12 bases between them. Germline loops: CDR1 SGHDT, CDR2 YYEEEE. The CDR3 has 12 amino acids. The CDR3 reads CASSPLRSGYTF. The CDR3 DNA reads as TGTGCCAGCAGCCCCCTACGGTCAGGCTACACCTTC.

This clonotype was seen more than once but under ten times. The genes are TRBV27 and TRBJ2-7, with 8 bases matching TRBD1. The CDR3 runs 15 residues. From germline, CDR1 is MNHEY and CDR2 SMNVEV (reference sequence). The trim removed 2 bases at V and 4 bases at J, leaving 7 bases unmatched. The CDR3 coding sequence is TGTGCCAGCAGTTTAAATCAGGGGGCCTTTTACGAGCAGTACTTC. Residues: CASSLNQGAFYEQYF.

This rearrangement joins TRBV12-3 or TRBV12-4 to TRBJ2-1, with no clear D. Trimming shortened V by 0 bases and J by 0 bases, and 6 bases separated the two germline ends. This CDR3 has 15 amino acids. CDR3 region: CASSLAGRSYNEQFF. CDR3 sequence (DNA): TGTGCCAGCAGTTTAGCCGGACGCTCCTACAATGAGCAGTTCTTC.

This clonotype has only a few counts. This rearrangement joins TRBV4-3 to TRBJ2-5, with D possibly matching TRBD2 (6 bases). The germline gives CDR1 LGHNA, CDR2 YSLEER. The CDR3 is 15 residues long. V dropped 0 bases and J dropped 2 bases, with 10 bases sitting between them. The chain's CDR3 is CASSQDFGGQETQYF. The CDR3 DNA reads TGCGCCAGCAGCCAAGATTTTGGAGGGCAAGAGACCCAGTACTTC.